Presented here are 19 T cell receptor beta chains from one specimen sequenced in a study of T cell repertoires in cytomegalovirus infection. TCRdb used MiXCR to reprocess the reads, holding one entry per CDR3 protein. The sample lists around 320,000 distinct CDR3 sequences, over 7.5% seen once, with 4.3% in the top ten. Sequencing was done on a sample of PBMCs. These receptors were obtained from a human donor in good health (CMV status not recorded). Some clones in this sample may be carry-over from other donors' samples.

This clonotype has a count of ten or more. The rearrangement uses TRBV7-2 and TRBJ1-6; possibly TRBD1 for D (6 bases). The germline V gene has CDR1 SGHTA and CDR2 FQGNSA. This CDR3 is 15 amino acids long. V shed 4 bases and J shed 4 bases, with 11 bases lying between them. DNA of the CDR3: TGTGCCAGCAGCTCGGACAGAACTTATAATTCACCCCTCCACTTT. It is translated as CASSSDRTYNSPLHF.

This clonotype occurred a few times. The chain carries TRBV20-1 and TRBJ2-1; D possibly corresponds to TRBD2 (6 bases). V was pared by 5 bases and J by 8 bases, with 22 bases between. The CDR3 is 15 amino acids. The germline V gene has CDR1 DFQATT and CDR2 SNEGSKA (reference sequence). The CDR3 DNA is TGCAGTGCTGGGGGGTTGGAGGACGGTGGCGATGAGCAGTTCTTC. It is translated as CSAGGLEDGGDEQFF.

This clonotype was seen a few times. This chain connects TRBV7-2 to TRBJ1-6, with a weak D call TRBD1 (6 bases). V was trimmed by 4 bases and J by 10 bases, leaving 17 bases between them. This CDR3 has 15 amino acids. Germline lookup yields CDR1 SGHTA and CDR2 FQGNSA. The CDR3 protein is CASSYQQGGGSPLHF. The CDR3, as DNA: TGTGCCAGCAGCTACCAACAGGGAGGGGGATCACCCCTCCACTTT.

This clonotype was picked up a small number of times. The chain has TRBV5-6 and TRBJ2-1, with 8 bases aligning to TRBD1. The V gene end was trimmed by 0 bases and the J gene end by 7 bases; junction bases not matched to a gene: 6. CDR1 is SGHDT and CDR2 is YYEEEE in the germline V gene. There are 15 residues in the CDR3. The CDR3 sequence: CASSLVPDRGNEQFF. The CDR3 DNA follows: TGTGCCAGCAGCTTGGTGCCCGACAGGGGAAATGAGCAGTTCTTC.

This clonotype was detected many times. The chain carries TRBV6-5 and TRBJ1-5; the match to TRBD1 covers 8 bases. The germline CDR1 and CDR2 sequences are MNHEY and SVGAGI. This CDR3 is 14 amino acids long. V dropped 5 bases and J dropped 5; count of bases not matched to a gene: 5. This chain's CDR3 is CASSRGQGDQPQHF. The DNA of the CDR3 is TGTGCCAGCAGTCGAGGACAGGGCGATCAGCCCCAGCATTTT.

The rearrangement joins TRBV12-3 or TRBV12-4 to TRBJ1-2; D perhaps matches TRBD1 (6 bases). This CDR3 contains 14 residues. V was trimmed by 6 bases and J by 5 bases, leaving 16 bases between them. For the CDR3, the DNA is TGTGCCAGCAGAAAGTCCGGGACACTTTATGGCTACACCTTC. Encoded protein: CASRKSGTLYGYTF.

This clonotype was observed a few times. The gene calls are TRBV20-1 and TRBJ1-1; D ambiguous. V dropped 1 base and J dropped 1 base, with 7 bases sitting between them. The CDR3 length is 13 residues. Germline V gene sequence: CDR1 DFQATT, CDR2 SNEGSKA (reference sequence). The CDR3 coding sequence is TGCAGTGCTAGAGTTGCGGGGAACACTGAAGCTTTCTTT. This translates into CSARVAGNTEAFF.

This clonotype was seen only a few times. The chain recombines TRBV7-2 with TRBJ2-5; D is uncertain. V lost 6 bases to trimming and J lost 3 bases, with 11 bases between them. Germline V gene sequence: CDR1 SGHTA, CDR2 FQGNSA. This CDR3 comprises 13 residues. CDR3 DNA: TGTGCCAGCAGACTCTTTAAAGAAGAGACCCAGTACTTC. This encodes CASRLFKEETQYF.

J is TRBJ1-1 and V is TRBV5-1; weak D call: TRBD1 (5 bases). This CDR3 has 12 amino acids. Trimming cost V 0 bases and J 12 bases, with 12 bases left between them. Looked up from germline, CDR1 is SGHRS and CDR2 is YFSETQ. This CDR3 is CASSLAEGRTFF. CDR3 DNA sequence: TGCGCCAGCAGCTTGGCCGAGGGGCGAACTTTCTTT.

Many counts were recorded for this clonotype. The CDR3 nucleotides read TGCAGTGCGAATGCCCCACAAAGAACCTACGAGCAGTACTTC. This sequence encodes CSANAPQRTYEQYF. The V gene is TRBV20-1, the J gene TRBJ2-7; D not certain. Germline lookup yields CDR1 DFQATT and CDR2 SNEGSKA (reference sequence). V was pared by 6 bases and J by 2 bases, with 17 bases between. This CDR3 spans 14 amino acids.

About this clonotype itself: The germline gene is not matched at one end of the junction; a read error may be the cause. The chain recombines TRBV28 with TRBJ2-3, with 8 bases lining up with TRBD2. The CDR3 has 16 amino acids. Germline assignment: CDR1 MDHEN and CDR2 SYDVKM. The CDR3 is CTSSSPSGSGTDTQYF. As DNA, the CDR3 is TGTACCAGCAGTTCCCCGAGCGGGAGTGGCACAGATACGCAGTATTTT.

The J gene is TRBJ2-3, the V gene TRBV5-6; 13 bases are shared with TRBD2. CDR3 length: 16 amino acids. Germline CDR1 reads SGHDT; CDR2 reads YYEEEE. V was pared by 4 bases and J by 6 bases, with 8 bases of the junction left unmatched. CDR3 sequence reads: CASSAGLAGVEDTQYF. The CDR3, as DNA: TGTGCCAGCAGCGCCGGACTAGCGGGAGTGGAGGATACGCAGTATTTT.

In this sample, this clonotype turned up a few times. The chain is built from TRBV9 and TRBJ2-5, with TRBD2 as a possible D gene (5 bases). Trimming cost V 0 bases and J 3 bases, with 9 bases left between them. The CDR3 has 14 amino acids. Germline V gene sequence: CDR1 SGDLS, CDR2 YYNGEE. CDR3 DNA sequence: TGTGCCAGCAGCGTAGCCCCGGGAAAAGAGACCCAGTACTTC. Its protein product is CASSVAPGKETQYF. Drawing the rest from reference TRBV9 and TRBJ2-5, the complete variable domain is DSGVTQTPKHLITATGQRVTLRCSPRSGDLSVYWYQQSLDQGLQFLIQYYNGEERAKGNILERFSAQQFPDLHSELNLSSLELGDSALYFCASSVAPGKETQYFGPGTRLLVL.

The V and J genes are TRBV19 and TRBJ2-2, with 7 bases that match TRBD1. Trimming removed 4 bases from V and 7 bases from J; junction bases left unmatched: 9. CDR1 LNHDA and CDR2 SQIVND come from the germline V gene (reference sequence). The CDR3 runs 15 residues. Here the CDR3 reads CASSKRQQGNGELFF. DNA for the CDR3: TGTGCCAGTAGTAAAAGACAACAGGGGAACGGGGAGCTGTTTTTT.

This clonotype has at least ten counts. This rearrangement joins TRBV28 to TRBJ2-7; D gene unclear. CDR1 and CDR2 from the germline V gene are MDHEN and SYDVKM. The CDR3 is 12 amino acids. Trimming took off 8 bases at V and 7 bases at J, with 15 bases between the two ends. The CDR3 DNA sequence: TGTGCCAGCCTCAAGGGCCCTGGAGAGCAGTACTTC. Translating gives CASLKGPGEQYF.

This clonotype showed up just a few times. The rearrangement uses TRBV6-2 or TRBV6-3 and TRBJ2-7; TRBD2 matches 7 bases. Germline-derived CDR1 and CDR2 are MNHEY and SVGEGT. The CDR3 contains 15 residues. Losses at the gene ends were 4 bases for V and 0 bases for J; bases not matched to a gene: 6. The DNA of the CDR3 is TGTGCCAGCAGTTTCGTAGCGGGCCTCTCCTACGAGCAGTACTTC. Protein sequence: CASSFVAGLSYEQYF.

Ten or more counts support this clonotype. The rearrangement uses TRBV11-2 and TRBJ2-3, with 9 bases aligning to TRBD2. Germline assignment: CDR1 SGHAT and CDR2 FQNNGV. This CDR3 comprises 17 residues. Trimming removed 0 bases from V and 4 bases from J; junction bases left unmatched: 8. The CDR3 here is CASSLDVPAGGSDTQYF. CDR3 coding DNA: TGTGCCAGCAGCTTAGACGTCCCAGCGGGGGGCTCAGATACGCAGTATTTT.

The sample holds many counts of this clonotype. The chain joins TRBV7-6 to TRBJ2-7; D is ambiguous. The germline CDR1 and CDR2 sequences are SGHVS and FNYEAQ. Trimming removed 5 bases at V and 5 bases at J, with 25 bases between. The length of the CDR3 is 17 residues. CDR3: CASSSSRTYGPQDEQYF. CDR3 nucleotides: TGTGCCAGCAGCAGTTCTAGGACCTACGGACCGCAAGACGAGCAGTACTTC.

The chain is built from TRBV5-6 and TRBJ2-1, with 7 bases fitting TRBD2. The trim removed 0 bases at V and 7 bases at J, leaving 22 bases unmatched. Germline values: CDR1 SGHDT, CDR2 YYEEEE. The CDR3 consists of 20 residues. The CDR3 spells CASSLDYWAGEVKIGNEQFF. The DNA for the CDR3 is TGTGCCAGCAGCTTGGATTATTGGGCGGGAGAGGTAAAAATAGGGAATGAGCAGTTCTTC.